A single sample is the source of the 30 T cell receptor beta chains below, sequenced in a study of T cell responses to AZD1222 COVID-19 vaccine (dated by TCRdb to the early 2020s). The method behind the library was the immunoSEQ multiplex PCR assay. The table comes from immuneACCESS by way of TCRdb, which keeps in-frame sequences with V and J called. Part of the clones is missing from these tables; in studies checked, under half for an unresolved V gene and the rest for unknown reasons. This sample comprises tens of thousands of clones, about 89% of them detected only once. In total, the top ten clones hold 4% to 5% of the sample. Explained via the paper, the time point label denotes: about 28 days (+/-7) after the second vaccine dose. Sequencing used peripheral blood, obtained 28 days after the second AZD1222 dose. The receptors stem from an adult who received the AZD1222 COVID-19 vaccine.

This sequence joins TRBV5-4 and TRBJ1-4, with D uncertain. Per the germline V gene, CDR1 is SGHNT and CDR2 is YYREEE (reference sequence). CDR3 length: 14 residues. V lost 5 bases and J 6 bases, leaving 14 bases between the germline ends. The CDR3 nucleotides read TGTGCCAGCAGTATCGTGCCTAGGGATGAAAAACTGTTTTTT. Translating it yields CASSIVPRDEKLFF. The full variable domain, with the rest looked up from reference TRBV5-4 and TRBJ1-4, is ETGVTQSPTHLIKTRGQQVTLRCSSQSGHNTVSWYQQALGQGPQFIFQYYREEENGRGNFPPRFSGLQFPNYSSELNVNALELDDSALYLCASSIVPRDEKLFFGSGTQLSVL.

The CDR3: CASSPTGTSGNTIYF. DNA for the CDR3: TGTGCCAGCTCGCCCACAGGGACTTCTGGAAACACCATATATTTT. J is TRBJ1-3 and V is TRBV18, with D perhaps TRBD1 (6 bases). The V gene lost 6 bases and the J gene lost 1 base, with 13 bases spanning the gap. This CDR3 has 15 residues. Germline V gene sequence: CDR1 KGHSH, CDR2 LQKENI.

The chain carries TRBV7-8 and TRBJ1-5, with a tentative D call TRBD1 (5 bases). With 0 bases removed from V and 6 bases from J, the gap between germline ends came to 12 bases. CDR3 length: 15 residues. Germline V gene data show CDR1 as SGHVS and CDR2 as FQNEAQ. This CDR3 is CASSLAWGTRQPQHF. CDR3 sequence (DNA): TGTGCCAGCAGCTTAGCGTGGGGCACCCGTCAGCCCCAGCATTTT.

The CDR3 is CATRPGQGVRGYTF. The CDR3 bases are TGTGCCACCAGACCGGGACAGGGGGTTCGTGGCTACACCTTC. V is TRBV6-5 and J is TRBJ1-2, with TRBD1 matching over 11 bases. Germline trimming cut 10 bases from V and 7 bases from J; bases unmatched to any gene: 11. The CDR3 length is 14 residues. CDR1 is MNHEY and CDR2 is SVGAGI in the germline V gene.

The chain uses TRBV18 and TRBJ1-1; TRBD1 matches at 7 bases. Germline assignment: CDR1 KGHSH and CDR2 LQKENI. CDR3 size: 16 residues. V shed 3 bases and J 1 base; nucleotides not matched to a gene: 8. The CDR3 sequence: CASSPIAGGTNTEAFF. CDR3 DNA: TGTGCCAGCTCACCGATCGCAGGGGGGACGAACACTGAAGCTTTCTTT.

The V gene is TRBV7-9, the J gene TRBJ1-5; perhaps TRBD1 as D (5 bases). The germline gives CDR1 SEHNR, CDR2 FQNEAQ (reference sequence). Between the trimmed V and J ends, which lost 7 bases and 7 bases, there was a span of 17 bases. The CDR3 runs to 14 residues. The CDR3 protein is CASNDGAGKQPQHF. DNA for the CDR3: TGTGCCAGCAATGATGGGGCAGGGAAGCAGCCCCAGCATTTT.

V and J are TRBV27 and TRBJ2-7; no reliable D call. The germline CDR1 and CDR2 sequences are MNHEY and SMNVEV (reference sequence). The V end lost 3 bases, the J end lost 2 bases, and 8 bases lay between the germline ends. The CDR3 extends over 13 amino acids. This CDR3 is CASSLDGTYEQYF. In DNA, the CDR3 is TGTGCCAGCAGTTTGGACGGAACCTACGAGCAGTACTTC.

For the CDR3, the DNA is TGTGCCAGCAGCTCAGGACTAGCGGGGGACTACGAGCAGTACTTC. Residues: CASSSGLAGDYEQYF. The rearrangement links TRBV9 to TRBJ2-7, with 13 bases aligning to TRBD2. Trimming at V came to 4 bases and at J to 3 bases, leaving 4 bases not matched to a gene. Per the germline V gene, CDR1 is SGDLS and CDR2 is YYNGEE. The CDR3 is 15 residues long.

The sample holds one count of this clone. This CDR3 reads CASSDDGLEFPLHF. CDR3 sequence (DNA): TGTGCCAGCAGTGACGACGGACTGGAGTTTCCCCTCCACTTT. The chain carries TRBV2 and TRBJ1-6, with no clear D. V was trimmed by 3 bases and J by 13 bases, leaving 16 bases between them. Germline V CDR1 and CDR2: SNHLY, FYNNEI. This CDR3 is built from 14 residues.

This chain connects TRBV29-1 to TRBJ2-1; 7 positions agree with TRBD2. J lost 0 bases, V lost 7 bases, and 3 bases had no gene match. The germline V gene has CDR1 SQVTM and CDR2 ANQGSEA. The CDR3 totals 13 residues. The CDR3 region has the DNA TGCAGCGGCCGGGGGGACTCCTACAATGAGCAGTTCTTC. This translates into CSGRGDSYNEQFF.

The J gene is TRBJ2-2, the V gene TRBV5-4; D possibly corresponds to TRBD2 (5 bases). V lost 2 bases and J 6 bases, leaving 14 bases between the germline ends. The CDR3 is 15 residues long. From germline, CDR1 is SGHNT and CDR2 YYREEE (reference sequence). The CDR3 DNA follows: TGTGCCAGCAGCTTAACTCAAGCGGTGCCCGGGGAGCTGTTTTTT. It yields the protein CASSLTQAVPGELFF.

The genes are TRBV24-1 and TRBJ2-4, with D tentatively TRBD2 (5 bases). V was trimmed by 4 bases and J by 2 bases, leaving 20 bases between them. The CDR3 loop spans 18 amino acids. CDR1 and CDR2 from the germline V gene are KGHDR and SFDVKD. The CDR3 sequence is CATSDPDGPPGTKNIQYF. CDR3 bases: TGTGCCACCAGTGACCCGGACGGTCCCCCGGGGACCAAAAACATTCAGTACTTC.

V and J are TRBV2 and TRBJ1-6, with D perhaps matching TRBD1 (6 bases). Trimming cost V 1 base and J 10 bases, with 14 bases left between them. The CDR3 is 15 amino acids. The germline gives CDR1 SNHLY, CDR2 FYNNEI. The CDR3 is CASSEGRGATSPLHF. CDR3 DNA sequence: TGTGCCAGCAGTGAAGGCAGGGGAGCGACATCACCCCTCCACTTT.

V usage is TRBV25-1 and J usage is TRBJ1-1, with D uncertain. V was trimmed by 4 bases and J by 0 bases, leaving 9 bases between them. The CDR3 totals 14 residues. Germline V gives CDR1 MGHDK, CDR2 SYGVNS. This CDR3 is CASSAGGMNTEAFF. Written as DNA, the CDR3 is TGTGCCAGCAGTGCGGGCGGAATGAACACTGAAGCTTTCTTT.

Only a few counts were recorded for this clone. The V and J genes are TRBV9 and TRBJ2-3; 8 nucleotides line up with TRBD2. J lost 2 bases, V lost 4 bases, and 3 bases had no gene match. CDR3 size: 14 residues. CDR1 SGDLS and CDR2 YYNGEE come from the germline V gene. CDR3 in amino acids: CASSTGGITDTQYF. The CDR3 nucleotides are TGTGCCAGCAGCACGGGGGGGATCACAGATACGCAGTATTTT.

The rearrangement links TRBV7-6 to TRBJ2-7; 10 positions agree with TRBD2. With V trimmed by 5 bases and J by 3 bases, 10 bases remained unmatched. The CDR3 is 16 residues long. CDR1 and CDR2 (germline): SGHVS, FNYEAQ. The CDR3 spells CASSLQSSGGLYEQYF. DNA of the CDR3: TGTGCCAGCAGCCTACAGTCTAGCGGGGGCCTCTACGAGCAGTACTTC.

The chain joins TRBV29-1 to TRBJ2-1; D is uncertain. In germline, CDR1 is SQVTM, CDR2 ANQGSEA. The V and J ends lost 5 bases and 8 bases respectively, with 16 bases between them. The CDR3 runs to 13 residues. The CDR3 DNA follows: TGCAGCGTTTACTTCAGCCACGTCCATGAGCAGTTCTTC. As protein: CSVYFSHVHEQFF.

As DNA, the CDR3 is TGTGCCAGCAGTTTAGGGGGCGGCACCGGGGAGCTGTTTTTT. It encodes CASSLGGGTGELFF. The chain is built from TRBV9 and TRBJ2-2, with 7 positions matching TRBD1. Trimming took 5 bases from V and 4 from J; bases not matched to a gene: 5. CDR1 and CDR2 from the germline V gene are SGDLS and YYNGEE. CDR3 size: 14 residues.

This clone was seen a few times. The chain is built from TRBV7-8 and TRBJ1-2, with D possibly TRBD1 on 5 matching bases. CDR1 SGHVS and CDR2 FQNEAQ come from the germline V gene. V lost 1 base to trimming and J lost 5 bases, with 8 bases between them. The CDR3 runs 13 residues. DNA for the CDR3: TGTGCCAGCAGCTTAGATGGGGGGTATGGCTACACCTTC. Protein sequence: CASSLDGGYGYTF. The whole variable domain, filled in from reference TRBV7-8 and TRBJ1-2, reads GAGVSQSPRYKVAKRGQDVALRCDPISGHVSLFWYQQALGQGPEFLTYFQNEAQLDKSGLPSDRFFAERPEGSVSTLKIQRTQQEDSAVYLCASSLDGGYGYTFGSGTRLTVV.

This clone occurred once. This sequence joins TRBV3-1 (or the pseudogene TRBV3-2) and TRBJ2-7; possibly TRBD2 for D (5 bases). Trimming left V 4 bases short and J 1 base short, with 17 bases between. The CDR3 totals 16 residues. The V gene's germline CDR1 is LGHDT and CDR2 YNNKEL (reference sequence). CDR3 bases: TGTGCCAGCAGCCCTGCCGGGAACTACTGGTCCTACGAGCAGTACTTC. It specifies CASSPAGNYWSYEQYF.

The chain is built from TRBV6-1 and TRBJ1-2; D unclear. The CDR3 loop spans 15 amino acids. Germline CDR1 and CDR2: MNHNS and SASEGT. With 3 bases removed from V and 0 bases from J, the gap between germline ends came to 11 bases. CDR3: CASSDPFTSNYGYTF. The CDR3 DNA is TGTGCCAGCAGTGACCCCTTTACATCTAACTATGGCTACACCTTC.

The chain links TRBV2 to TRBJ1-2; D remains ambiguous. V lost 6 bases and J lost 4, with 12 bases in between. Germline V gives CDR1 SNHLY, CDR2 FYNNEI. The length of the CDR3 is 13 residues. In DNA form, the CDR3 reads TGTGCCAGCAGCGCCGACAAAATCTATGGCTACACCTTC. This codes for CASSADKIYGYTF. Supplemented by reference TRBV2 and TRBJ1-2, the full variable domain reads EPEVTQTPSHQVTQMGQEVILRCVPISNHLYFYWYRQILGQKVEFLVSFYNNEISEKSEIFDDQFSVERPDGSNFTLKIRSTKLEDSAMYFCASSADKIYGYTFGSGTRLTVV.

Only one count was recorded for this clone. The V gene is TRBV18, the J gene TRBJ1-4; D is uncertain. The CDR3 is 17 residues long. Germline CDR1 is KGHSH and CDR2 is LQKENI. V gave up 2 bases and J gave up 0 bases, with 13 bases separating them. CDR3 protein: CASSPDGKVATNEKLFF. For the CDR3, the DNA is TGTGCCAGCTCACCAGATGGGAAGGTTGCAACTAATGAAAAACTGTTTTTT.

The V and J genes are TRBV19 and TRBJ2-3, with D possibly being TRBD2 (5 bases). V lost 4 bases to trimming and J lost 6 bases, with 11 bases between them. The CDR3 spans 13 residues. CDR1 LNHDA and CDR2 SQIVND come from the germline V gene (reference sequence). The CDR3 region is CASSTAPGDTQYF. DNA of the CDR3: TGTGCCAGTAGTACGGCCCCGGGGGATACGCAGTATTTT.

The chain uses TRBV13 and TRBJ2-7; possibly TRBD2 for D (6 bases). The V and J ends lost 8 bases and 2 bases respectively, with 13 bases between them. The CDR3 is 13 residues long. Per germline, CDR1 PRHDT and CDR2 FYEKMQ (reference sequence). This CDR3 reads CASSHRGTYEQYF. The CDR3 coding sequence is TGTGCCAGCTCACACCGGGGGACCTACGAGCAGTACTTC.

The chain recombines TRBV12-5 with TRBJ1-3; D uncertain. Germline values: CDR1 LGHNT, CDR2 FRNRAP. This CDR3 is 16 amino acids long. The germline V and J ends were trimmed by 1 base and 4 bases, with 14 bases remaining between them. This CDR3 reads CASGLDARSLGNTIYF. In DNA form, the CDR3 reads TGTGCTAGTGGTTTGGACGCCCGTTCTCTGGGAAACACCATATATTTT.

This chain uses TRBV25-1 with TRBJ1-3; D might be TRBD1 (5 bases). This CDR3 contains 13 residues. Germline values: CDR1 MGHDK, CDR2 SYGVNS. Trimming removed 8 bases from V and 4 bases from J, with 12 bases in between. The CDR3 here is CASGRGYGNTIYF. CDR3 nucleotide sequence: TGTGCCAGCGGTAGGGGTTACGGAAACACCATATATTTT.

The chain links TRBV12-3 or TRBV12-4 to TRBJ1-2; no firm D call. CDR3 length: 13 residues. Deletions cut 3 bases from V and 7 bases from J, with 12 bases between. The CDR3 nucleotides read TGTGCCAGCAGTTTGGTCCGGGGTAGTGGCTACACCTTC. Protein sequence: CASSLVRGSGYTF.

This clone was counted once. This rearrangement joins TRBV11-3 to TRBJ2-1, with TRBD2 matching 9 bases. Germline V gives CDR1 SGHNT, CDR2 YENEEA. The CDR3 totals 15 residues. V lost 1 base, J lost 9 bases, and 7 bases stayed unmatched. CDR3 residues: CASSLGSGGRGEQFF. In nucleotides, the CDR3 is TGTGCCAGCAGCTTAGGTAGCGGGGGAAGAGGTGAGCAGTTCTTC.

This sequence joins TRBV6-5 and TRBJ1-1; 8 nucleotides align to TRBD1. The CDR3 consists of 13 residues. Losses at the gene ends were 4 bases for V and 6 bases for J; bases not matched to a gene: 4. CDR1 is MNHEY and CDR2 is SVGAGI in the germline V gene. This chain's CDR3 is CASSSQGAAEAFF. CDR3 DNA sequence: TGTGCCAGCAGTTCCCAGGGGGCCGCTGAAGCTTTCTTT.